The 4 T cell receptor beta chains below come from one sample, sequenced in a study of shared clonotypes between healthy human individuals. Profiling relied on immunoSEQ multiplex PCR, and the TCRdb table lists in-frame clones only, not all of them. The sample shows under 650,000 clones, 90% to 97% of them seen only once. The sequenced sample consisted of naive CD4+ T cells sorted from blood. Noted subset: CD45RA+ positively selected. The receptors shown here come from a woman between 25 and 40 years old in good health.

The chain couples TRBV11-2 to TRBJ2-1; D may be TRBD2 (6 bases). The CDR3 sequence is 14 residues long. Trimming stripped 4 bases from V and 7 bases from J, with 14 bases between. CDR1 is SGHAT and CDR2 is FQNNGV in the germline V gene. This chain's CDR3 is CASSWGVVLNEQFF. In DNA form, the CDR3 reads TGTGCCAGCAGCTGGGGGGTCGTATTGAATGAGCAGTTCTTC. The variable domain in full, completed from reference TRBV11-2 and TRBJ2-1, reads EAGVAQSPRYKIIEKRQSVAFWCNPISGHATLYWYQQILGQGPKLLIQFQNNGVVDDSQLPKDRFSAERLKGVDSTLKIQPAKLEDSAVYLCASSWGVVLNEQFFGPGTRLTVL.

CDR3 bases: TGTGCCAGCAGTTTGCAGTTCTCCGAGCAGTACTTC. Translated, it gives CASSLQFSEQYF. This chain links TRBV28 with TRBJ2-7; no definite D call. Germline CDR1 reads MDHEN; CDR2 reads SYDVKM. This CDR3 has 12 amino acids. Trimming removed 3 bases from V and 6 bases from J, with 9 bases in between.

The chain has TRBV7-7 and TRBJ2-7; unclear D gene. V was cut by 5 bases and J by 5 bases, with 13 bases left in between. There are 13 residues in the CDR3. Germline V gene lookup returns CDR1 SSHAT and CDR2 FNYEAQ (reference sequence). In nucleotides, the CDR3 is TGTGCCAGCAGCCCTGGGCCACTAAACGAGCAGTACTTC. Its translation: CASSPGPLNEQYF.

The chain recombines TRBV7-2 with TRBJ1-2; 9 bases line up with TRBD1. J lost 4 bases, V lost 1 base, and 13 bases had no gene match. The length of the CDR3 is 18 residues. Germline CDR1 reads SGHTA; CDR2 reads FQGNSA. Written as DNA, the CDR3 is TGTGCCAGCAGCTTAGTAGGTCGTAGGGACAGGGCGGTCTATGGCTACACCTTC. It specifies CASSLVGRRDRAVYGYTF.